The entry that follows covers one T cell receptor (beta chain) sequence. Its antigen target is currently unknown. Base qualities were left out, and no much larger clone turns up one base away. This specimen belongs to a study of blood T cell repertoires in COVID-19 (dated by TCRdb to about 2020). Describing the broader study: For ImmuneRACE Cohort 3, a participant was defined as recovered based on two consecutive negative NP/OP PCR tests, clearance by a healthcare professional, or resolution of symptoms. The collaborator samples originated in the United States, Italy and Spain and spanned the acute and convalescent phases of COVID-19. The prospective study material was composed of cDNA or gDNA derived from T cells, B-cell-depleted T cells, or PBMCs. Subjects who had been exposed to COVID-19, were actively infected with it, or had recovered from it provided the deeply sampled blood TCRbeta repertoires that made up the dataset. The repertoires were released in a freely available public database meant as a resource for research on the immune response to SARS-CoV-2. The samples were drawn from the first 160 participants of the ongoing ImmuneRACE study and from roughly 1,300 subjects provided by 6 global collaborators. Nearly every sample came with metadata listing a de-identified subject ID, COVID-19 status, age in years and sex. HLA class I and class II types, where available, came from metadata supplied by the sample provider rather than from assay-based typing. What the work shows at the level of the full study, not this receptor alone: Clinical and demographic metadata were provided uncurated, with the amount varying by source and participant.

TCRbeta CDR3 regions were amplified from genomic DNA using the immunoSEQ Assay, a bias-controlled multiplex PCR. Turning to the authors' computational methods: The number of nucleated cells in each sample was estimated from the amplification of reference gene primers within the assay. Sequence reads were collapsed and filtered to measure the absolute abundance of every unique TCRbeta CDR3 rearrangement. For each sample, productive Simpson clonality was calculated as the square root of Simpson's diversity index over productive rearrangements. TCRdb mirrors the immuneACCESS table, restricted to in-frame sequences. Some clones are absent from its copies; in checked studies, under half trace to an unresolved V gene, and the reason for the others is unknown. That table is the source of V, J and clone size, and D and trimming were worked out from the DNA. This sample holds a few hundred thousand clones; approximately 90% were observed only once. The top ten constitute under 2.5% of the sample.

Enrolling through a virtual design, the prospective study's participants ranged in age from roughly 18 to 90 years and lived across roughly 23 United States geographic areas. In the prospective study, participants were assigned to cohorts based on the clinical history participants reported in a screening survey and a study questionnaire. In the prospective study, mobile phlebotomists collected whole blood, serum and a nasopharyngeal or oropharyngeal swab from each participant. Prospective study participants could optionally give additional blood draws and questionnaires over an approximately two-month period. Prospective study blood samples were shipped either frozen or at room temperature before DNA extraction. This receptor was taken from a woman aged 55-75 years in a cohort exposed to, infected with or recovered from COVID-19 (not recorded which). The source material was PBMCs or T cells enriched from blood (not recorded which).

The nucleotides read TGTGCCAGCAGCTTAGCGGGTAGGACAGCTAACTATGGCTACACCTTC. This codes for CASSLAGRTANYGYTF. The rearrangement combines TRBV7-8 with TRBJ1-2; TRBD1 could be the D gene, as 6 bases match. A distance of 11 bases separates the germline ends of V and J, which lose 0 bases and 0 bases respectively. From its cysteine to its phenylalanine, the CDR3 spans 16 amino acids. Only the CDR3 part of the read is kept: 48 bases, read in frame from the first base. The germline V gene encodes CDR1 SGHVS and CDR2 FQNEAQ.